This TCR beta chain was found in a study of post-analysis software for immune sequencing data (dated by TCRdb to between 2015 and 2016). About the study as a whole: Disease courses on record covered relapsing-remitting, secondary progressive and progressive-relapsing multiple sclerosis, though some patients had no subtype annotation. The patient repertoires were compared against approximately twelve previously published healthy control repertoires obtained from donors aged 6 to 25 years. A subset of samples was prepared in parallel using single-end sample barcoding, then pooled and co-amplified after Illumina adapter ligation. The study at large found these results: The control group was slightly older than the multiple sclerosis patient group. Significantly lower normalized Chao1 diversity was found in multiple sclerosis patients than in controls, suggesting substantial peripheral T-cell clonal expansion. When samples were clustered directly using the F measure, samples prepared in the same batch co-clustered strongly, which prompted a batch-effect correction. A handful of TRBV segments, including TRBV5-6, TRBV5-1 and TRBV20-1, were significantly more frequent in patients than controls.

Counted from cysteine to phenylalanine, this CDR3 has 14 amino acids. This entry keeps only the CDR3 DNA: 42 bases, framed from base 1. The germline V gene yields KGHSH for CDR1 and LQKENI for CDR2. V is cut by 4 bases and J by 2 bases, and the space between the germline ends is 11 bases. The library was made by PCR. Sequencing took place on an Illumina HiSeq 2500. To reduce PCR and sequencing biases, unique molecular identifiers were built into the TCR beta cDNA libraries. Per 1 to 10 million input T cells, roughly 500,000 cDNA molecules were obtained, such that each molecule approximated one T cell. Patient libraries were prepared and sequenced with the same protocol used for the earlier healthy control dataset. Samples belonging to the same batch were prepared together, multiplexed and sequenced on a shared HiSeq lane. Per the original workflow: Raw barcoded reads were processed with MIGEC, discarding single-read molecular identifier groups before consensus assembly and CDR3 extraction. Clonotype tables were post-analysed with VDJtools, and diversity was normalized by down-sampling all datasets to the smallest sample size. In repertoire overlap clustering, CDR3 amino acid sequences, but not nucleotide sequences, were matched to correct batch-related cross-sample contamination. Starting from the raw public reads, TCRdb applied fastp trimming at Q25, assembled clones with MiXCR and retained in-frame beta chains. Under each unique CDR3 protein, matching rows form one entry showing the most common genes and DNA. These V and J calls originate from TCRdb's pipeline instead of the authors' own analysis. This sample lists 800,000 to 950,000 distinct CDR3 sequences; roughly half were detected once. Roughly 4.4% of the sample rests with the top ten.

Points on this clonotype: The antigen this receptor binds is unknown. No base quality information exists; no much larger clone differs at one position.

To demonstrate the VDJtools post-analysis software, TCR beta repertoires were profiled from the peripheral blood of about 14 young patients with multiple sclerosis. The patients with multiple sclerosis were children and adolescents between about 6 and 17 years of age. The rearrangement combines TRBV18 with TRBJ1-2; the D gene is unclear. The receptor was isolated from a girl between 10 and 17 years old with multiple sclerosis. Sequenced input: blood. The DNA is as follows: TGTGCCAGCTCACTCACCCCCCGAAACTATGGCTACACCTTC. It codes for CASSLTPRNYGYTF.